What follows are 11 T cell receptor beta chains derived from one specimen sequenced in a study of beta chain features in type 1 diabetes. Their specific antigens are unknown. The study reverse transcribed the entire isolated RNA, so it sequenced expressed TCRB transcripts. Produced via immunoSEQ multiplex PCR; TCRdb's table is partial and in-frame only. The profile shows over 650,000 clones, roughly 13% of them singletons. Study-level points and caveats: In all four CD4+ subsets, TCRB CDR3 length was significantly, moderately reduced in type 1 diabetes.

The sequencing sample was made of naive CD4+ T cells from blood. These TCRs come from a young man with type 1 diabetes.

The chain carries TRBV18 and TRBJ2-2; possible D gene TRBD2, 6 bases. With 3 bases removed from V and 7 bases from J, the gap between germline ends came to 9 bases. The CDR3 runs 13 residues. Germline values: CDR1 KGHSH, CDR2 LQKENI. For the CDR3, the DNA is TGTGCCAGCTCACCTCAGGGAGGCGGGGAGCTGTTTTTT. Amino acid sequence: CASSPQGGGELFF. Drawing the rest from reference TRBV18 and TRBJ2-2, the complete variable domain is NAGVMQNPRHLVRRRGQEARLRCSPMKGHSHVYWYRQLPEEGLKFMVYLQKENIIDESGMPKERFSAEFPKEGPSILRIQQVVRGDSAAYFCASSPQGGGELFFGEGSRLTVL.

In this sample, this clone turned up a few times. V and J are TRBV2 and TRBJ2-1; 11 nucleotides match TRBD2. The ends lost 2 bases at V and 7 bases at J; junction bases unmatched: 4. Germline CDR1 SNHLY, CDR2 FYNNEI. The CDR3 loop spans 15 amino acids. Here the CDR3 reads CASSETSGSVNEQFF. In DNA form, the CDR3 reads TGTGCCAGCAGTGAAACTAGCGGGAGCGTGAATGAGCAGTTCTTC.

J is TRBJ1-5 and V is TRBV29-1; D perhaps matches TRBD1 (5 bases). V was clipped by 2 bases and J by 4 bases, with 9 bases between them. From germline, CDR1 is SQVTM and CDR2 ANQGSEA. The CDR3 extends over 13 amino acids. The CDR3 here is CSVEMGGNQPQHF. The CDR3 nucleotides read TGCAGCGTTGAAATGGGGGGAAATCAGCCCCAGCATTTT.

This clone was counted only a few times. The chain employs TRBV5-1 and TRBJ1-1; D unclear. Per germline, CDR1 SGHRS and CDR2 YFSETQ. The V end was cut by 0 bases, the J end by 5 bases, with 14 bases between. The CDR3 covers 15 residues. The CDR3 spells CASSLGPGVRTEAFF. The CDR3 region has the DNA TGCGCCAGCAGCTTGGGTCCCGGGGTTAGGACTGAAGCTTTCTTT.

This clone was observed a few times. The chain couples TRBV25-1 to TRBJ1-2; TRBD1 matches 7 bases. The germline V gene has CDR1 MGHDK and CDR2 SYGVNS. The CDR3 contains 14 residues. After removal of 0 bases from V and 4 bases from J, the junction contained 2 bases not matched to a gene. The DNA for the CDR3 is TGTGCCAGCAGTGAATACTCAGGGGGCTATGGCTACACCTTC. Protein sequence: CASSEYSGGYGYTF.

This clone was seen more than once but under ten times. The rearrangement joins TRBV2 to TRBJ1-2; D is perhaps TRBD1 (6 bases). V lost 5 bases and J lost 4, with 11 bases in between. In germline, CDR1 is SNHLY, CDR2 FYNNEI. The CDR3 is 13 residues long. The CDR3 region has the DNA TGTGCCAGCAGTCCCGACAGGAGCTATGGCTACACCTTC. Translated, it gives CASSPDRSYGYTF.

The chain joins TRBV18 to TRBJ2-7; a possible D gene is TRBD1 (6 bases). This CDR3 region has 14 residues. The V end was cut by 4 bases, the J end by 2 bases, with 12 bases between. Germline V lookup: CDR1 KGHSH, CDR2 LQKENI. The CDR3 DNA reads TGTGCCAGCTCACTTAGACAGGATACCTACGAGCAGTACTTC. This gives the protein CASSLRQDTYEQYF.

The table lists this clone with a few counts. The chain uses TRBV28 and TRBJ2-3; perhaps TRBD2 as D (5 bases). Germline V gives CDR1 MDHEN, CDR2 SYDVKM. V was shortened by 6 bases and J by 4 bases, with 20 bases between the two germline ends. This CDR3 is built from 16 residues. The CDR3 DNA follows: TGTGCCAGCAGGACGGGTGGTGAGGACTGGGCAGATACGCAGTATTTT. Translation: CASRTGGEDWADTQYF.

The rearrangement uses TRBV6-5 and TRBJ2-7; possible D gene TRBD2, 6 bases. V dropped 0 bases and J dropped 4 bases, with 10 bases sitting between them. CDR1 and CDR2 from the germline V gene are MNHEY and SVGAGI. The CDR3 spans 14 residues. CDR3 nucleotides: TGTGCCAGCAGTTACTCCATTGGGGGGTACGAGCAGTACTTC. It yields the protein CASSYSIGGYEQYF.

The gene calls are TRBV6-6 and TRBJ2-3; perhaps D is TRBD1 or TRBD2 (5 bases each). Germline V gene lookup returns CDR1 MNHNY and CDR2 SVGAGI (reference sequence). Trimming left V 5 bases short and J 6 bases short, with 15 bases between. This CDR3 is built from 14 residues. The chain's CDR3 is CASSLARGRDTQYF. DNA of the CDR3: TGTGCCAGCAGTCTAGCCCGGGGCCGGGATACGCAGTATTTT.

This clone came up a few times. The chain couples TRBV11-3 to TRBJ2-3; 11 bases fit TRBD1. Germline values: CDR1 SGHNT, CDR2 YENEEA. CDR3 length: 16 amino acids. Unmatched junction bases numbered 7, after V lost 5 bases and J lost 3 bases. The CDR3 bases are TGTGCCAGCAGCCTAGGACAGGGGGCCGGTACAGATACGCAGTATTTT. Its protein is CASSLGQGAGTDTQYF.